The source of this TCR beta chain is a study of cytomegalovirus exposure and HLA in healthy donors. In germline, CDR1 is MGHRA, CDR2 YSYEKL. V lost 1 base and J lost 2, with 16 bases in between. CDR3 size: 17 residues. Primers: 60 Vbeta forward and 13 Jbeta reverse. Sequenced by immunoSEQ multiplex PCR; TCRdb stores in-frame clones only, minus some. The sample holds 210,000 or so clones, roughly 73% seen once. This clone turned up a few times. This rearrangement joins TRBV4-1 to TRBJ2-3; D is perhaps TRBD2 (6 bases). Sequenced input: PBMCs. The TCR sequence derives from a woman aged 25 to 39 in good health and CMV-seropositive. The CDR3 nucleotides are TGCGCCAGCAGCCAAGGACTATTGGGAGGCTACACAGATACGCAGTATTTT. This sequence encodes CASSQGLLGGYTDTQYF.